This record covers a single T cell receptor beta chain. This record belongs to a study of T cell repertoires in ileal Crohn's disease. Time point here: neoterminal ileum biopsy at postoperative endoscopy, about 6 months after surgery. TCRB immunosequencing input was five hundred nanograms of biopsy DNA per sample. TCRdb keeps only in-frame clones here, not all; method: immunoSEQ multiplex PCR. The sample has about 12,000 clones, 65% to 85% seen once. Germline V gene data show CDR1 as MNHEY and CDR2 as SMNVEV (reference sequence). V was clipped by 8 bases and J by 2 bases, with 19 bases between them. This CDR3 comprises 15 residues.

The TCR comes from an adult with Crohn's disease. The material sequenced was ileal tissue. The rearrangement links TRBV27 to TRBJ2-7, with a possible D match to TRBD1 (6 bases). Here the CDR3 DNA reads TGTGCCAGCCCTAATCAGGGGCTAGCAACCTACGAGCAGTACTTC. Translating it yields CASPNQGLATYEQYF.